Below, 6 T cell receptor beta chains from the same sample are listed, as sequenced in a study of blood T cell repertoires in COVID-19. Some clones are missing from TCRdb's copy, which holds only in-frame ones; the method was immunoSEQ multiplex PCR. The sample carries about 92,000 clones, 72% recorded once. Sequenced sample: peripheral blood. These receptors all come from a woman aged 55-69 years in a cohort sampled during active or convalescent COVID-19.

The gene calls are TRBV6-6 and TRBJ1-5; 7 bases fit TRBD1. The V segment lost 5 bases and the J segment 3 bases; nucleotides outside the gene matches: 10. Per germline, CDR1 MNHNY and CDR2 SVGAGI (reference sequence). This CDR3 spans 16 amino acids. DNA for the CDR3: TGTGCCAGCAGTCGAGGTGGGGGACAGCACAATCAGCCCCAGCATTTT. This encodes CASSRGGGQHNQPQHF.

The V and J genes are TRBV4-1 and TRBJ1-1, with TRBD1 matching 8 bases. This CDR3 is 15 amino acids long. The trim removed 4 bases at V and 2 bases at J, leaving 6 bases unmatched. Germline assignment: CDR1 MGHRA and CDR2 YSYEKL. The CDR3 DNA follows: TGCGCCAGCAGCCTCCTCCAGGGGGCTAACACTGAAGCTTTCTTT. It yields the protein CASSLLQGANTEAFF.

The chain recombines TRBV2 with TRBJ1-2; D is perhaps TRBD1 (6 bases). Looked up from germline, CDR1 is SNHLY and CDR2 is FYNNEI. Trimming took 4 bases from V and 6 from J, leaving 12 bases between them. The CDR3 has 13 amino acids. The CDR3 reads CASSGRRTDGYTF. The CDR3 DNA follows: TGTGCCAGCAGTGGTCGGAGGACAGATGGCTACACCTTC.

The CDR3 nucleotides are TGTGCCAGCAGCCTAGGGACTAGTCTAGCCGAGCAGTACTTC. Residues: CASSLGTSLAEQYF. This chain joins TRBV9 and TRBJ2-7, with TRBD2 matching 8 bases. V trimming: 4 bases; J trimming: 6 bases; junction bases outside the gene matches: 9. Germline-derived CDR1 and CDR2 are SGDLS and YYNGEE. This CDR3 is 14 amino acids long.

The chain is built from TRBV5-4 and TRBJ2-5, with 7 nucleotides matching TRBD2. This CDR3 has 17 residues. The V segment lost 0 bases and the J segment 5 bases; nucleotides outside the gene matches: 13. Germline CDR1 and CDR2: SGHNT and YYREEE (reference sequence). CDR3 nucleotide sequence: TGTGCCAGCAGCTTGGGTACGGGGGGTTGGGTCGGGGAGACCCAGTACTTC. Protein: CASSLGTGGWVGETQYF.

This clone was counted ten times or more. CDR3 amino acids: CASSSGVAGNTIYF. The CDR3 region has the DNA TGTGCCAGCAGCTCCGGGGTGGCTGGAAACACCATATATTTT. This sequence joins TRBV5-4 and TRBJ1-3; D gene unclear. The CDR3 extends over 14 amino acids. CDR1 SGHNT and CDR2 YYREEE come from the germline V gene (reference sequence). Trimming stripped 3 bases from V and 2 bases from J, with 9 bases between.